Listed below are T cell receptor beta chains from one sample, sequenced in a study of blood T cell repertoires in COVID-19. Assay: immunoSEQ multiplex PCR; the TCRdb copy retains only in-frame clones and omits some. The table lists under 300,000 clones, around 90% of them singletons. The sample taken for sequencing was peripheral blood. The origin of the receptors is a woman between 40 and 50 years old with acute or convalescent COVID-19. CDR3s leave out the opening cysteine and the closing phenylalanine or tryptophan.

CDR3aa: ASSYMEDNSPLH
len: 12
v_gene: TRBV6-6

CDR3aa: ASSQAGREYTEAF
len: 13
v_gene: TRBV3-1/TRBV3-2

CDR3aa: ASRVGETWNTEAF
len: 13
v_gene: TRBV6-5

CDR3aa: ASSDGERRYGYT
len: 12
v_gene: TRBV2

CDR3aa: ASRSGQGAIYGYT
len: 13
v_gene: TRBV4-1

CDR3aa: AWSSGGSNQPQH
len: 12
v_gene: TRBV30

CDR3aa: SVAEGNTGELF
len: 11
v_gene: TRBV29-1

CDR3aa: ASSKGGVNTDTQY
len: 13
v_gene: TRBV2

CDR3aa: ASSSPSGGARDTQY
len: 14
v_gene: TRBV28

CDR3aa: ASSQSRGNEQF
len: 11
v_gene: TRBV3-1/TRBV3-2

CDR3aa: ASSPGTGVPQPQH
len: 13
v_gene: TRBV19

CDR3aa: ASSLGRGQTDTQY
len: 13
v_gene: TRBV23-1

CDR3aa: ASSLDTNYGYT
len: 11
v_gene: TRBV5-1

CDR3aa: ASSLSGVNTEAF
len: 12
v_gene: TRBV5-1

CDR3aa: PRRVGGGLWETQY
len: 13
v_gene: TRBV9

CDR3aa: ATTQAIDRGPSGNTIY
len: 16
v_gene: TRBV24-1

CDR3aa: AIESGGTGLDYGYT
len: 14
v_gene: TRBV19

CDR3aa: ATKSGRGGGNEKLF
len: 14
v_gene: TRBV2

CDR3aa: AWSALTGGGNYGYT
len: 14
v_gene: TRBV30

CDR3aa: ASSLGGVQSRNTIY
len: 14
v_gene: TRBV18

CDR3aa: ASSLRVQRGDEQF
len: 13
v_gene: TRBV7-2

CDR3aa: ASSPFSSGANVLT
len: 13
v_gene: TRBV18

CDR3aa: ASSPGTGKGEKLF
len: 13
v_gene: TRBV28

CDR3aa: ATSGLAGNEQF
len: 11
v_gene: TRBV24-1

CDR3aa: ATPRAINRGDYYNSPLH
len: 17
v_gene: TRBV24-1

CDR3aa: ASSPDSHRGYT
len: 11
v_gene: TRBV18

CDR3aa: AWWTGSTDTQY
len: 11
v_gene: TRBV30

CDR3aa: ASRGLAGPLNTGELF
len: 15
v_gene: TRBV10-2

CDR3aa: ASSGGTGGIEKLF
len: 13
v_gene: TRBV11-2